These T cell receptor beta chains were read from a single sample in a study of identical twins. TCRdb reanalysed the 5' RACE reads using MiXCR and keeps one entry per CDR3 protein. Of 510,000 or so distinct CDR3 sequences in the sample, approximately 14% were seen once. The same sample was also studied in work on yellow fever vaccine responses in identical twins.

Sequencing was carried out using CD4+ T cells sorted from blood. The receptors stem from a woman aged 18-30 years in good health. CDR3s include the opening cysteine and the closing phenylalanine or tryptophan. The D gene is left open where the match is weak. Clone sizes are given selectively: once, few, many, or a class where the clone is expanded.

>TRBJ1-5|13|-|TRBV5-1|-
CASSERPDQPQHF
TGCGCCAGCAGCGAAAGACCAGATCAGCCCCAGCATTTT
>TRBJ2-3|16|TRBD2|TRBV10-3|-
CAISGLPSGSPDTQYF
TGTGCCATCAGCGGACTTCCTAGCGGGAGCCCAGATACGCAGTATTTT
>TRBJ2-1|12|-|TRBV5-6|-
CASSLFYNEQFF
TGTGCCAGCAGCTTGTTTTACAATGAGCAGTTCTTC
>TRBJ2-5|14|TRBD1|TRBV5-1|few
CASSWTTGGETQYF
TGCGCCAGCAGCTGGACGACAGGGGGGGAGACCCAGTACTTC
>TRBJ1-2|13|-|TRBV28|-
CASKIQGSRGYTF
TGTGCCAGCAAAATCCAGGGCAGCCGTGGCTACACCTTC
>TRBJ2-6|16|-|TRBV10-3|many
CAISDPEVLRANVLTF
TGTGCCATCAGTGACCCCGAGGTGTTACGGGCCAACGTCCTGACTTTC
>TRBJ1-1|14|TRBD1|TRBV5-1|-
CASSRDRTNTEAFF
TGCGCCAGCAGTCGGGACAGGACCAACACTGAAGCTTTCTTT
>TRBJ2-5|14|TRBD1|TRBV10-3|few
CAIRRGQGAETQYF
TGTGCCATCAGAAGGGGACAGGGTGCAGAGACCCAGTACTTC
>TRBJ2-5|14|-|TRBV12-3/TRBV12-4|many
CASSRQGLSETQYF
TGTGCCAGCAGCCGACAGGGACTCTCAGAGACCCAGTACTTC
>TRBJ1-1|11|-|TRBV28|-
CASSKTIEAFF
TGTGCCAGCAGCAAGACCATTGAAGCTTTCTTT
>TRBJ2-1|13|-|TRBV27|few
CASSLRRGNEQFF
TGTGCCAGCAGTTTGCGGAGGGGCAATGAGCAGTTCTTC
>TRBJ1-1|14|-|TRBV20-1|-
CSARAGSVNTEAFF
TGCAGTGCTAGAGCCGGTTCTGTGAACACTGAAGCTTTCTTT
>TRBJ2-3|14|TRBD1|TRBV20-1|-
CSAHRDRSTDTQYF
TGCAGTGCCCACCGGGACAGGAGCACAGATACGCAGTATTTT
>TRBJ2-1|15|TRBD2|TRBV29-1|many
CSAETSGRSNNEQFF
TGCAGCGCAGAGACTAGCGGGAGATCGAACAATGAGCAGTTCTTC
>TRBJ2-3|15|TRBD2|TRBV7-2|-
CASSLVSGGRDTQYF
TGTGCCAGCAGCTTAGTTAGCGGGGGAAGAGATACGCAGTATTTT
>TRBJ2-3|13|TRBD1|TRBV10-1|many
CASRDSSTDTQYF
TGCGCCAGCCGGGACAGCAGCACAGATACGCAGTATTTT
>TRBJ2-5|16|TRBD2|TRBV7-8|-
CASSLRLAGALRTQYF
TGTGCCAGCAGCTTGAGACTAGCGGGGGCCCTACGGACCCAGTACTTC
>TRBJ1-5|14|-|TRBV20-1|-
CSASHTATNQPQHF
TGCAGTGCTTCTCATACAGCGACCAATCAGCCCCAGCATTTT
>TRBJ2-1|16|-|TRBV4-2|-
CASSQGGSGQHNEQFF
TGTGCCAGCAGCCAAGGAGGTAGCGGACAACACAATGAGCAGTTCTTC
>TRBJ1-2|14|-|TRBV5-6|few
CASSFSGPTYGYTF
TGTGCCAGCAGCTTCTCGGGACCAACCTATGGCTACACCTTC
>TRBJ2-7|13|-|TRBV12-3/TRBV12-4|-
CASRLDRRGEQYF
TGTGCCAGCAGGCTGGACAGGAGGGGCGAGCAGTACTTC
>TRBJ2-2|14|-|TRBV6-1|-
CASSEGINTGELFF
TGTGCCAGCAGTGAAGGCATAAACACCGGGGAGCTGTTTTTT
>TRBJ2-2|18|TRBD2|TRBV4-1|-
CASSQVSGLAGAPGELFF
TGCGCCAGCAGCCAAGTCTCGGGACTAGCGGGAGCCCCCGGGGAGCTGTTTTTT
>TRBJ2-3|15|TRBD2|TRBV20-1|few
CSARGLAGETDTQYF
TGCAGTGCTAGAGGACTAGCGGGAGAGACAGATACGCAGTATTTT
>TRBJ1-2|12|-|TRBV12-3/TRBV12-4|many
CASSPGGVGYTF
TGTGCCAGCAGCCCAGGAGGGGTTGGCTACACCTTC
>TRBJ1-6|14|-|TRBV10-3|few
CAISEAQERSPLHF
TGTGCCATCAGTGAGGCCCAGGAGAGGTCACCCCTCCACTTT
>TRBJ1-3|15|TRBD1|TRBV12-3/TRBV12-4|-
CASSQGQISGNTIYF
TGTGCCAGCAGCCAGGGACAGATCTCTGGAAACACCATATATTTT
>TRBJ2-2|17|-|TRBV7-9|-
CASSLVSAGVNTGELFF
TGTGCCAGCAGCTTAGTTTCGGCAGGGGTCAACACCGGGGAGCTGTTTTTT
>TRBJ2-3|15|-|TRBV21-1|-
CASSKRRGGPDTQYF
TGTGCCAGCAGCAAAAGGCGGGGGGGCCCAGATACGCAGTATTTT
>TRBJ1-4|15|TRBD1|TRBV5-1|-
CASSGGQADNEKLFF
TGCGCCAGCAGCGGGGGACAGGCAGATAATGAAAAACTGTTTTTT
>TRBJ1-2|12|-|TRBV5-1|few
CASSLAGGVYTF
TGCGCCAGCAGCTTGGCCGGGGGGGTCTACACCTTC
>TRBJ2-3|14|-|TRBV7-6|many
CASSRDFSTDTQYF
TGTGCCAGCAGCAGGGACTTTTCCACAGATACGCAGTATTTT
>TRBJ2-7|17|TRBD2|TRBV18|-
CASSQNLLAGVSYEQYF
TGTGCCAGCTCACAAAACCTACTAGCGGGAGTCTCCTACGAGCAGTACTTC
>TRBJ2-5|16|-|TRBV6-5|-
CASSSLGGGRGETQYF
TGTGCCAGCAGTTCTCTAGGAGGGGGACGAGGGGAGACCCAGTACTTC
>TRBJ2-1|12|-|TRBV20-1|-
CSAPGEAREQFF
TGCAGTGCTCCTGGGGAGGCCAGGGAGCAGTTCTTC
>TRBJ2-5|13|-|TRBV2|-
CASRTDGQETQYF
TGTGCCAGCAGAACTGACGGCCAAGAGACCCAGTACTTC